This record covers a single T cell receptor beta chain. This CDR3 has 14 amino acids. V lost 1 base, J lost 3 bases, and 11 bases lay in between. Germline V gives CDR1 SGHDT, CDR2 YYEEEE. The data stem from a study of blood T cell repertoires in COVID-19. Study summary: COVID-19 samples collected from the United States, Italy and Spain covered acute and convalescent phases. PBMCs, B-cell-depleted T cells, or T cells were the source of the cDNA or gDNA that made up the material.

As handled by the study authors: From reference gene primer amplification, estimates of nucleated cell counts were derived. TCRdb's table, derived via immunoSEQ multiplex PCR, lists solely in-frame clones and lacks some. V and J calls and clone size come straight from that table; D and trimming were deduced from the DNA. The repertoire holds some 150,000 clones, with 89% as singletons. What was sequenced was peripheral blood. This TCR was recovered from a man in his sixties with acute or convalescent COVID-19. The chain is built from TRBV5-6 and TRBJ2-7, with D possibly TRBD1 on 5 matching bases. This CDR3 reads CASSLWQGYYEQYF. CDR3 sequence (DNA): TGTGCCAGCAGCTTGTGGCAGGGATACTACGAGCAGTACTTC.